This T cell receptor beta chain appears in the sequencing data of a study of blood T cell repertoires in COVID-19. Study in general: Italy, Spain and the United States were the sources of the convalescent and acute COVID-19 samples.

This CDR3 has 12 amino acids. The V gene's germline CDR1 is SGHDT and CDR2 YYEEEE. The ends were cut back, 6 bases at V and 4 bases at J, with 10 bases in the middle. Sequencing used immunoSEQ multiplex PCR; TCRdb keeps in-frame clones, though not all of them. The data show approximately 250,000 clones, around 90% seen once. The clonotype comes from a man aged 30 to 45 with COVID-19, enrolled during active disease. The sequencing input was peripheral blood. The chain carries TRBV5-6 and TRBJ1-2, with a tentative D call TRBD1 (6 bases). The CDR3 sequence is CASTTDSYGYTF. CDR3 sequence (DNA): TGTGCCAGCACCACGGACAGCTATGGCTACACCTTC.